This TCR beta chain stems from a study of T cells in localized non-small cell lung cancer. The data were produced by immunoSEQ multiplex PCR, yet TCRdb's version contains in-frame clones alone and is incomplete. The sample has tens of thousands of clones, approximately 84% seen once. CDR3 length: 16 amino acids. Germline lookup yields CDR1 SGHRS and CDR2 YFSETQ. V shed 0 bases and J shed 3 bases, with 12 bases lying between them. Turning to this clone: The antigen is unknown.

Study-level findings and limits: Uninvolved nearby lung showed the greatest T cell clonality, exceeding that found in tumor. Heterogeneity stays possible, as sequencing covered only one tumor region. Researchers found a median approximately 57 of the top 100 tumor clones in adjacent lung. A denser population of T cells in blood accompanied longer overall survival.

The source was peripheral blood, collected before any cancer treatment. This chain connects TRBV5-1 to TRBJ2-2, with a weak D call TRBD2 (6 bases). The clonotype was recovered from a female donor at least 60 years old with stage I lung adenocarcinoma. The CDR3: CASSLEGWRDTGELFF. The CDR3 coding sequence is TGCGCCAGCAGCTTGGAGGGTTGGAGGGACACCGGGGAGCTGTTTTTT. The entire variable domain, with the rest obtained from reference TRBV5-1 and TRBJ2-2, is as follows: KAGVTQTPRYLIKTRGQQVTLSCSPISGHRSVSWYQQTPGQGLQFLFEYFSETQRNKGNFPGRFSGRQFSNSRSEMNVSTLELGDSALYLCASSLEGWRDTGELFFGEGSRLTVL.